A selection of T cell receptor beta chains follows, all from one sample in a study of T cells in Graves' hyperthyroidism and ophthalmopathy. TCRdb used MiXCR to reprocess the multiplex PCR reads, holding one entry per CDR3 protein. Among roughly 700,000 distinct CDR3 sequences listed, less than 15% were seen once. The sample consisted of blood. The receptors here all came from a woman aged 18-30 years with Graves' hyperthyroidism. CDR3s include the opening cysteine and the closing phenylalanine or tryptophan.

V: TRBV11-2
length: 14
J: TRBJ2-5
CDR3: CASSFGTGRETQYF

V: TRBV6-1
length: 13
J: TRBJ1-5
CDR3: CASSEGPNQPQHF

V: TRBV7-9
length: 14
J: TRBJ2-1
CDR3: CATTPSGRYNEQFF

V: TRBV28
length: 14
J: TRBJ2-4
CDR3: CASSLHGGRYIQYF

V: TRBV2
length: 14
J: TRBJ1-5
CDR3: CASSGQPEGQPQHF

V: TRBV5-1
length: 18
J: TRBJ2-6
CDR3: CASSWTSGRAPGANVLTF

V: TRBV27
length: 15
J: TRBJ1-5
CDR3: CASSLSAASNQPQHF

V: TRBV6-1
length: 13
J: TRBJ1-1
CDR3: CATSLQGNTEAFF

V: TRBV30
length: 13
J: TRBJ2-2
CDR3: CAWRSTNTGELFF

V: TRBV20-1
length: 13
J: TRBJ2-7
CDR3: CSASQDFPYEQYF

V: TRBV5-5
length: 13
J: TRBJ1-1
CDR3: CASSFPLNTEAFF

V: TRBV20-1
length: 14
J: TRBJ1-1
CDR3: CSANQPRGFAEAFF

V: TRBV20-1
length: 15
J: TRBJ1-3
CDR3: CSASGGGGPRNTIYF

V: TRBV24-1
length: 17
J: TRBJ1-3
CDR3: CATSDSGDRYPGNTIYF

V: TRBV12-3/TRBV12-4
length: 14
J: TRBJ2-1
CDR3: CASSSSSGTGEQFF

V: TRBV6-1
length: 13
J: TRBJ1-1
CDR3: CATKRLKNTEAFF

V: TRBV2
length: 13
J: TRBJ2-6
CDR3: CANRGPGANVLTF

V: TRBV12-3/TRBV12-4
length: 14
J: TRBJ1-2
CDR3: CASSLDRGRGSYTF

V: TRBV12-3/TRBV12-4
length: 16
J: TRBJ1-6
CDR3: CASNPSRSSYNSPLHF

V: TRBV6-1
length: 15
J: TRBJ2-2
CDR3: CASSQDRGRPGELFF

V: TRBV28
length: 13
J: TRBJ1-2
CDR3: CASGDRLNYGYTF

V: TRBV30
length: 14
J: TRBJ1-6
CDR3: CAWRLGTYNSPLHF

V: TRBV20-1
length: 14
J: TRBJ2-7
CDR3: CSAPGLAGGYEQYF

V: TRBV12-3/TRBV12-4
length: 14
J: TRBJ1-1
CDR3: CASIQDRVNTEAFF

V: TRBV4-3
length: 13
J: TRBJ2-5
CDR3: CASSQEGGTTQYF

V: TRBV7-9
length: 13
J: TRBJ1-2
CDR3: CASSPMGGYGYTF

V: TRBV10-3
length: 14
J: TRBJ2-7
CDR3: CAIREDQGAYEQYF

V: TRBV24-1
length: 16
J: TRBJ2-3
CDR3: CATSDMTSGSGDTQYF

V: TRBV15
length: 16
J: TRBJ2-1
CDR3: CATSSPGGTRLSEQFF

V: TRBV6-5
length: 13
J: TRBJ1-2
CDR3: CASSYGTGAGYTF

V: TRBV20-1
length: 14
J: TRBJ1-2
CDR3: CSASFRPSGYGYTF

V: TRBV3-1
length: 15
J: TRBJ2-2
CDR3: CASSHRLLDTGELFF

V: TRBV18
length: 16
J: TRBJ2-7
CDR3: CASSRRAGQGAHEQYF

V: TRBV18
length: 13
J: TRBJ2-7
CDR3: CASSPEGAYEQYF

V: TRBV7-9
length: 15
J: TRBJ2-7
CDR3: CASSSRDRGVHEQYF

V: TRBV2
length: 18
J: TRBJ1-2
CDR3: CAIQAFGTGSGFRYGYTF

V: TRBV2
length: 14
J: TRBJ1-3
CDR3: CASSDEGTRNTIYF

V: TRBV2
length: 13
J: TRBJ2-7
CDR3: CASSGAREGEQYF